The 25 T cell receptor beta chains given below trace back to one sample, sequenced in a study of T cell responses to AZD1222 COVID-19 vaccine. Some clones are missing from TCRdb's copy, which holds only in-frame ones; the method was immunoSEQ multiplex PCR. The sample carries roughly 49,000 clones, approximately 79% recorded once. Sequencing was performed on peripheral blood, taken on day 0 of MenACWY control vaccination. The source of these receptors is an adult in good health.

The gene calls are TRBV4-1 and TRBJ2-4; a weak D match, TRBD1 (6 bases). The ends were cut back, 0 bases at V and 3 bases at J, with 12 bases in the middle. Germline V gene sequence: CDR1 MGHRA, CDR2 YSYEKL. The CDR3 contains 16 residues. The CDR3 spells CASSQDRGLGKNIQYF. The CDR3 region has the DNA TGCGCCAGCAGCCAAGATAGGGGGTTGGGCAAAAACATTCAGTACTTC.

The chain employs TRBV3-1 (or the pseudogene TRBV3-2) and TRBJ1-2; perhaps TRBD1 as D (5 bases). Germline V gene sequence: CDR1 LGHDT, CDR2 YNNKEL (reference sequence). The CDR3 consists of 12 residues. V lost 3 bases and J lost 11, with 13 bases in between. The CDR3 loop is CASSHWDRLYTF. CDR3 nucleotide sequence: TGTGCCAGCAGCCACTGGGACCGGTTGTACACCTTC.

This clone has just a few counts. The genes are TRBV3-1 (or the pseudogene TRBV3-2) and TRBJ2-7; 8 nucleotides line up with TRBD2. V was pared by 3 bases and J by 4 bases, with 5 bases of the junction left unmatched. In germline, CDR1 is LGHDT, CDR2 YNNKEL (reference sequence). The length of the CDR3 is 14 residues. DNA for the CDR3: TGTGCCAGCAGCCATACTAGCGGAGATTACGAGCAGTACTTC. It yields the protein CASSHTSGDYEQYF.

The chain employs TRBV27 and TRBJ1-1; D uncertain. This CDR3 is 16 amino acids long. Trimming removed 2 bases from V and 6 bases from J, with 19 bases in between. Germline V gives CDR1 MNHEY, CDR2 SMNVEV (reference sequence). The CDR3 sequence is CASSLSMGRSKSEAFF. For the CDR3, the DNA is TGTGCCAGCAGTTTAAGCATGGGCAGGAGCAAGTCTGAAGCTTTCTTT.

V and J are TRBV6-5 and TRBJ1-1; D not certain. From germline, CDR1 is MNHEY and CDR2 SVGAGI. V lost 8 bases, J lost 1 base, and 17 bases lay in between. The CDR3 is 15 amino acids. In DNA form, the CDR3 reads TGTGCCAGCCTAGAGCCGGGAGCCGGGAACACTGAAGCTTTCTTT. The encoded protein is CASLEPGAGNTEAFF.

This clone is medium-sized (0.01 to 0.1%) by share. The genes are TRBV28 and TRBJ1-6, with TRBD1 matching over 8 bases. CDR1 is MDHEN, CDR2 SYDVKM, per germline. The CDR3 extends over 17 amino acids. The trim removed 3 bases at V and 8 bases at J, leaving 12 bases unmatched. The chain's CDR3 is CASSLQPPGQADSPLHF. The CDR3 nucleotides are TGTGCCAGCAGTTTGCAACCCCCGGGACAGGCTGATTCACCCCTCCACTTT. Looking up the rest from reference TRBV28 and TRBJ1-6 gives the full variable domain: DVKVTQSSRYLVKRTGEKVFLECVQDMDHENMFWYRQDPGLGLRLIYFSYDVKMKEKGDIPEGYSVSREKKERFSLILESASTNQTSMYLCASSLQPPGQADSPLHFGNGTRLTVT.

This clone was seen only a few times. The chain couples TRBV5-1 to TRBJ1-6; D is unclear. V dropped 0 bases and J dropped 5 bases, with 9 bases sitting between them. CDR1 is SGHRS and CDR2 is YFSETQ in the germline V gene. This CDR3 is 15 amino acids long. The CDR3 loop is CASSLETVDNSPLHF. The CDR3 DNA reads TGCGCCAGCAGCTTGGAGACTGTGGATAATTCACCCCTCCACTTT.

V and J are TRBV10-3 and TRBJ2-2; TRBD1 or TRBD2 may be the D gene (5 bases each). CDR1 is ENHRY, CDR2 SYGVKD, per germline. This CDR3 contains 14 residues. V was clipped by 7 bases and J by 1 base, with 10 bases between them. The CDR3 loop reads CAITGTGNTGELFF. CDR3 sequence (DNA): TGTGCCATCACCGGGACGGGGAACACCGGGGAGCTGTTTTTT.

This chain links TRBV5-1 with TRBJ2-3; TRBD2 aligns across 11 bases. The CDR3 loop spans 17 amino acids. CDR1 and CDR2 from the germline V gene are SGHRS and YFSETQ. Losses at the gene ends were 3 bases for V and 0 bases for J; bases not matched to a gene: 6. This chain's CDR3 is CASSSFWTSGSTDTQYF. The CDR3, as DNA: TGCGCCAGCAGCTCCTTTTGGACTAGCGGGAGCACAGATACGCAGTATTTT. Full variable domain (missing parts from reference TRBV5-1 and TRBJ2-3): KAGVTQTPRYLIKTRGQQVTLSCSPISGHRSVSWYQQTPGQGLQFLFEYFSETQRNKGNFPGRFSGRQFSNSRSEMNVSTLELGDSALYLCASSSFWTSGSTDTQYFGPGTRLTVL.

V gene TRBV30 combines with J gene TRBJ1-2; no reliable D call. The V gene lost 5 bases and the J gene lost 7 bases, with 11 bases spanning the gap. The CDR3 contains 11 residues. CDR1 and CDR2 (germline): GTSNPN, SVGIG (reference sequence). CDR3 nucleotide sequence: TGTGCCTGGGAGATTGTCGGTGGCTACACCTTC. Protein: CAWEIVGGYTF.

The chain links TRBV27 to TRBJ2-7; D may be TRBD1 (6 bases). V was shortened by 5 bases and J by 2 bases, with 13 bases between the two germline ends. This CDR3 has 14 residues. Per the germline V gene, CDR1 is MNHEY and CDR2 is SMNVEV (reference sequence). In nucleotides, the CDR3 is TGTGCCAGCAGTCCAAGCAGGGGCCCCTACGAGCAGTACTTC. The encoded protein is CASSPSRGPYEQYF.

The V gene is TRBV6-6, the J gene TRBJ2-2, with D hard to call. CDR1 is MNHNY and CDR2 is SVGAGI in the germline V gene (reference sequence). CDR3 size: 14 residues. Trimming stripped 0 bases from V and 6 bases from J, with 8 bases between. In DNA, the CDR3 is TGTGCCAGCAGTTACTCGCTGTGGGCCGGGGAGCTGTTTTTT. It codes for CASSYSLWAGELFF.

The chain has TRBV6-5 and TRBJ1-2; tentatively, D is TRBD1 (5 bases). The germline V gene encodes CDR1 MNHEY and CDR2 SVGAGI. The CDR3 is made up of 16 amino acids. Between the trimmed V and J ends, which lost 2 bases and 0 bases, there was a span of 13 bases. As DNA, the CDR3 is TGTGCCAGCAGTTACACTTGGACACAATCTAACTATGGCTACACCTTC. Translation: CASSYTWTQSNYGYTF.

V and J are TRBV11-2 and TRBJ2-1; the D gene is possibly TRBD2 (6 bases). CDR1 and CDR2 (germline): SGHAT, FQNNGV. Trimming took off 5 bases at V and 6 bases at J, with 17 bases between the two ends. The CDR3 totals 15 residues. Here the CDR3 reads CASSPGLPEGNEQFF. The CDR3 bases are TGTGCCAGCAGCCCTGGACTACCGGAAGGCAATGAGCAGTTCTTC.

This chain connects TRBV28 to TRBJ1-4, with D uncertain. This CDR3 contains 13 residues. From germline, CDR1 is MDHEN and CDR2 SYDVKM. V lost 5 bases and J lost 3, with 7 bases in between. The CDR3: CASSRPSNEKLFF. The DNA of the CDR3 is TGTGCCAGCAGTAGGCCATCTAATGAAAAACTGTTTTTT.

This clone was counted between two and nine times. V and J are TRBV3-1 (or the pseudogene TRBV3-2) and TRBJ1-4, with D uncertain. Germline CDR1 is LGHDT and CDR2 is YNNKEL (reference sequence). Trimming shortened V by 1 base and J by 7 bases, and 7 bases separated the two germline ends. This CDR3 has 13 amino acids. CDR3 region: CASSQGPGEKLFF. The CDR3 coding sequence is TGTGCCAGCAGCCAAGGGCCGGGTGAAAAACTGTTTTTT.

This clone was observed a few times. This chain uses TRBV28 with TRBJ1-2; 7 bases are a match to TRBD1. The CDR3 runs to 13 residues. Germline values: CDR1 MDHEN, CDR2 SYDVKM. V shed 6 bases and J 6 bases; nucleotides not matched to a gene: 7. CDR3 bases: TGTGCCAGCAGACGAGACAGGGTGGATGGCTACACCTTC. Translating it yields CASRRDRVDGYTF.

The chain employs TRBV10-2 and TRBJ1-5, with D maybe TRBD1 (5 bases). This CDR3 is 15 amino acids long. V was cut by 6 bases and J by 5 bases, with 17 bases left in between. Germline V gene data show CDR1 as WSHSY and CDR2 as SAAADI. The CDR3 DNA follows: TGCGCCAGCAGAGGCTTAGGGGAATGGGATCAGCCCCAGCATTTT. Its protein product is CASRGLGEWDQPQHF.

The rearrangement links TRBV5-1 to TRBJ2-5, with D possibly being TRBD1 or TRBD2 (5 bases each). The CDR3 loop spans 14 amino acids. V was clipped by 4 bases and J by 3 bases, with 13 bases between them. Germline values: CDR1 SGHRS, CDR2 YFSETQ. The CDR3 loop reads CASSPQGTEETQYF. Written as DNA, the CDR3 is TGCGCCAGCAGCCCACAAGGGACGGAAGAGACCCAGTACTTC.

To note about this clone: The limits of the CDR3 on the DNA are not certain, so only TCRdb's listed CDR3 is given. The rearrangement uses TRBV12-3 or TRBV12-4 and TRBJ2-2; TRBD2, the table's D call, lacks a check against the DNA. The CDR3 contains 13 residues when both ends are counted. Here the CDR3 reads CASSSSGTGELFF.

This clone was seen only a few times. The gene calls are TRBV5-6 and TRBJ1-1, with TRBD1 matching over 9 bases. This CDR3 contains 15 residues. J was trimmed by 9 bases and V by 1 base; bases with no gene match: 10. Germline loops: CDR1 SGHDT, CDR2 YYEEEE. CDR3 nucleotides: TGTGCCAGCAGCTTGACGAAACCAGGGACAGGGAAAGCTTTCTTT. Translating it yields CASSLTKPGTGKAFF.

CDR3 in amino acids: CASSYSGGELFF. In DNA, the CDR3 is TGTGCCAGCAGTTACTCGGGCGGGGAGCTGTTTTTT. The rearrangement uses TRBV6-5 and TRBJ2-2; D gene ambiguous. Germline loops: CDR1 MNHEY, CDR2 SVGAGI. This CDR3 region has 12 residues. Trimming took off 0 bases at V and 7 bases at J, with 3 bases between the two ends.

The chain is built from TRBV2 and TRBJ2-1; D is undetermined. CDR1 and CDR2 from the germline V gene are SNHLY and FYNNEI. The CDR3 loop spans 14 amino acids. V was trimmed by 4 bases and J by 12 bases, leaving 19 bases between them. The CDR3 spells CASSGPRAQLPQFF. The CDR3 region has the DNA TGTGCCAGCAGTGGTCCTCGGGCGCAGCTGCCGCAGTTCTTC.

This clone was recorded a few times. V is TRBV5-1 and J is TRBJ2-1; the D gene is possibly TRBD2 (5 bases). The germline V gene has CDR1 SGHRS and CDR2 YFSETQ. Trimming took 0 bases from V and 13 from J, leaving 11 bases between them. The CDR3 spans 12 residues. DNA of the CDR3: TGCGCCAGCAGCTTGGGAGCCGGACTTCAGTTCTTC. Its translation: CASSLGAGLQFF.

The V call is TRBV2, the J call TRBJ2-7; TRBD2 matches at 11 bases. V trimming: 6 bases; J trimming: 2 bases; junction bases outside the gene matches: 15. CDR1 and CDR2 (germline): SNHLY, FYNNEI. This CDR3 spans 18 amino acids. The DNA of the CDR3 is TGTGCCAGCAGGATTGTGGGGCTAGCGGGAGGCCTAACCTACGAGCAGTACTTC. Protein sequence: CASRIVGLAGGLTYEQYF. Drawing the rest from reference TRBV2 and TRBJ2-7, the complete variable domain is EPEVTQTPSHQVTQMGQEVILRCVPISNHLYFYWYRQILGQKVEFLVSFYNNEISEKSEIFDDQFSVERPDGSNFTLKIRSTKLEDSAMYFCASRIVGLAGGLTYEQYFGPGTRLTVT.